Below, 18 T cell receptor beta chains from the same sample are listed, as sequenced in a study of cytomegalovirus exposure and HLA in healthy donors. The repertoire was sequenced with immunoSEQ multiplex PCR; TCRdb's copy has only in-frame clones and lacks some. The sample includes around 63,000 clones, approximately 88% of them seen just once. Sequenced input: PBMCs. The receptors shown here come from a woman aged 18-29 years in good health and CMV-seronegative.

This chain uses TRBV28 with TRBJ1-5; 7 nucleotides align to TRBD1. Germline lookup yields CDR1 MDHEN and CDR2 SYDVKM. The ends lost 4 bases at V and 1 base at J; junction bases unmatched: 10. The CDR3 length is 17 residues. The CDR3 region has the DNA TGTGCCAGCAGTTCCCTCATGGACAGGAGAAGCAATCAGCCCCAGCATTTT. This gives the protein CASSSLMDRRSNQPQHF.

The genes are TRBV13 and TRBJ2-1; 8 positions agree with TRBD1. There are 15 residues in the CDR3. Looked up from germline, CDR1 is PRHDT and CDR2 is FYEKMQ (reference sequence). V lost 0 bases to trimming and J lost 5 bases; unmatched junction nucleotides: 3. CDR3 in DNA: TGTGCCAGCAGCTTAGGTGGGACAGGAAACAATGAGCAGTTCTTC. It translates to CASSLGGTGNNEQFF.

The chain couples TRBV5-5 to TRBJ2-5, with D perhaps TRBD1 (6 bases). Germline values: CDR1 SGHKS, CDR2 YYEKEE (reference sequence). V lost 0 bases, J lost 5 bases, and 14 bases lay in between. This CDR3 has 15 residues. CDR3 amino acids: CASSLASRQVETQYF. CDR3 coding DNA: TGTGCCAGCAGCTTGGCCTCCCGACAGGTGGAGACCCAGTACTTC. Full variable domain (remainder filled in from reference TRBV5-5 and TRBJ2-5): DAGVTQSPTHLIKTRGQQVTLRCSPISGHKSVSWYQQVLGQGPQFIFQYYEKEERGRGNFPDRFSARQFPNYSSELNVNALLLGDSALYLCASSLASRQVETQYFGPGTRLLVL.

V is TRBV7-2 and J is TRBJ2-7, with 9 bases lining up with TRBD1. The CDR3 contains 17 residues. Trimming cost V 1 base and J 1 base; bases outside gene matches: 8. The germline gives CDR1 SGHTA, CDR2 FQGNSA. The CDR3 bases are TGTGCCAGCAGCTTAGTGCGGACAGGGGTAGGGTCCTACGAGCAGTACTTC. Amino acid sequence: CASSLVRTGVGSYEQYF.

The V gene is TRBV28, the J gene TRBJ1-2; D possibly corresponds to TRBD1 (6 bases). Per the germline V gene, CDR1 is MDHEN and CDR2 is SYDVKM. The CDR3 is made up of 13 amino acids. Trimming took off 6 bases at V and 4 bases at J, with 12 bases between the two ends. The CDR3 spells CASREQGSYGYTF. The CDR3 region has the DNA TGTGCCAGCAGGGAACAGGGCAGCTATGGCTACACCTTC.

The chain links TRBV19 to TRBJ1-2, with a possible D match to TRBD1 (5 bases). CDR3 length: 11 residues. The V gene lost 6 bases and the J gene lost 7 bases, with 9 bases spanning the gap. The germline V gene encodes CDR1 LNHDA and CDR2 SQIVND (reference sequence). The CDR3 loop is CASRMGGGYTF. The DNA for the CDR3 is TGTGCCAGTAGGATGGGGGGTGGCTACACCTTC. Based on the CDR3 plus reference TRBV19 and TRBJ1-2, the full variable domain is DGGITQSPKYLFRKEGQNVTLSCEQNLNHDAMYWYRQDPGQGLRLIYYSQIVNDFQKGDIAEGYSVSREKKESFPLTVTSAQKNPTAFYLCASRMGGGYTFGSGTRLTVV.

The genes are TRBV6-4 and TRBJ1-5; weak D call: TRBD1 (5 bases). CDR3 size: 13 residues. V lost 4 bases, J lost 9 bases, and 13 bases lay in between. Looked up from germline, CDR1 is MRHNA and CDR2 is SNTAGT. The CDR3 sequence is CASSGRGGGPQHF. CDR3 in DNA: TGTGCCAGCAGTGGGCGCGGGGGAGGGCCCCAGCATTTT.

The chain uses TRBV5-1 and TRBJ2-7; D might be TRBD1 (5 bases). Germline lookup yields CDR1 SGHRS and CDR2 YFSETQ. The CDR3 has 18 amino acids. The V gene lost 2 bases and the J gene lost 3 bases, with 24 bases spanning the gap. CDR3 amino acids: CASSLTGLLGRRDYEQYF. The CDR3 DNA follows: TGCGCCAGCAGCTTAACAGGATTATTAGGCCGTCGCGACTACGAGCAGTACTTC.

J is TRBJ1-1 and V is TRBV7-8; no clear D. The CDR3 spans 15 residues. Germline V lookup: CDR1 SGHVS, CDR2 FQNEAQ. V was shortened by 2 bases and J by 7 bases, with 17 bases between the two germline ends. DNA of the CDR3: TGTGCCAGCAGCTTATCAGCGGGTTTTGGTTATGAAGCTTTCTTT. It codes for CASSLSAGFGYEAFF.

This clone is a singleton in its sample. The chain carries TRBV7-9 and TRBJ2-1; D remains ambiguous. CDR1 and CDR2 (germline): SEHNR, FQNEAQ (reference sequence). CDR3 length: 12 residues. Trimming stripped 5 bases from V and 11 bases from J, with 13 bases between. The CDR3 region is CASSQTQTQQFF. In nucleotides, the CDR3 is TGTGCCAGCAGCCAAACCCAGACACAGCAGTTCTTC.

The genes are TRBV6-5 and TRBJ2-7; 7 bases fit TRBD1. The V gene's germline CDR1 is MNHEY and CDR2 SVGAGI. The CDR3 extends over 13 amino acids. Trimming took 9 bases from V and 4 from J; bases not matched to a gene: 9. CDR3 in amino acids: CARDPTGKYEQYF. As DNA, the CDR3 is TGTGCCAGGGATCCGACAGGGAAGTACGAGCAGTACTTC.

The CDR3 reads CASSQEKGVTEAFF. In DNA, the CDR3 is TGCGCCAGCAGCCAAGAGAAAGGGGTCACTGAAGCTTTCTTT. The J gene is TRBJ1-1, the V gene TRBV4-1, with D possibly being TRBD1 (5 bases). With 0 bases removed from V and 4 bases from J, the gap between germline ends came to 9 bases. CDR3 size: 14 residues. CDR1 is MGHRA and CDR2 is YSYEKL in the germline V gene.

The chain couples TRBV18 to TRBJ1-5, with TRBD1 identical over 7 bases. Losses at the gene ends were 1 base for V and 5 bases for J; bases not matched to a gene: 8. This CDR3 has 16 residues. Germline CDR1 and CDR2: KGHSH and LQKENI. The CDR3 sequence: CASSPLGQGDDQPQHF. Written as DNA, the CDR3 is TGTGCCAGCTCACCACTTGGCCAGGGGGACGATCAGCCCCAGCATTTT. Variable domain in full (rest from reference TRBV18 and TRBJ1-5): NAGVMQNPRHLVRRRGQEARLRCSPMKGHSHVYWYRQLPEEGLKFMVYLQKENIIDESGMPKERFSAEFPKEGPSILRIQQVVRGDSAAYFCASSPLGQGDDQPQHFGDGTRLSIL.

The rearrangement joins TRBV7-9 to TRBJ1-1; TRBD1 aligns across 8 bases. V shed 4 bases, J shed 3 bases, and the junction held 13 bases outside the gene matches. This CDR3 spans 17 amino acids. Germline CDR1 is SEHNR and CDR2 is FQNEAQ (reference sequence). The CDR3 protein is CASSSSQYRGRDTEAFF. CDR3 nucleotide sequence: TGTGCCAGCAGCTCTAGCCAGTACAGGGGGAGGGACACTGAAGCTTTCTTT.

The chain combines TRBV6-1 with TRBJ1-1; 8 bases agree with TRBD1. Germline V gene lookup returns CDR1 MNHNS and CDR2 SASEGT. Trimming removed 6 bases from V and 1 base from J; junction bases left unmatched: 4. The length of the CDR3 is 14 residues. CDR3 DNA sequence: TGTGCCAGCAGGAAGGACAGGGCGAACACTGAAGCTTTCTTT. Translation gives CASRKDRANTEAFF.

This chain uses TRBV6-5 with TRBJ2-7; D is perhaps TRBD1 (6 bases). The V gene's germline CDR1 is MNHEY and CDR2 SVGAGI. Trimming removed 4 bases at V and 1 base at J, with 8 bases between. This CDR3 comprises 13 residues. The CDR3: CASSWTESYEQYF. DNA for the CDR3: TGTGCCAGCAGTTGGACAGAGTCCTACGAGCAGTACTTC.

The chain employs TRBV5-1 and TRBJ1-1, with 9 bases lining up with TRBD1. Germline V gives CDR1 SGHRS, CDR2 YFSETQ. V lost 4 bases to trimming and J lost 7 bases; unmatched junction nucleotides: 8. The CDR3 has 14 amino acids. The CDR3 DNA is TGCGCCAGCAGCGTACAGGGGGCGCTTGATGAAGCTTTCTTT. Protein sequence: CASSVQGALDEAFF.

This clone was counted once. The chain is built from TRBV28 and TRBJ1-5, with unresolved D. V lost 5 bases, J lost 3 bases, and 8 bases lay in between. CDR1 and CDR2 from the germline V gene are MDHEN and SYDVKM. This CDR3 contains 13 residues. This CDR3 reads CASSQDYNQPQHF. For the CDR3, the DNA is TGTGCCAGCAGTCAAGACTACAATCAGCCCCAGCATTTT.